The 18 T cell receptor beta chains listed next were all sequenced from one sample in a study of T cell responses to AZD1222 COVID-19 vaccine. The repertoire was sequenced with immunoSEQ multiplex PCR; TCRdb's copy has only in-frame clones and lacks some. The data hold some 80,000 clones, with roughly 83% observed a single time. Source: peripheral blood, taken on day 0 of AZD1222 vaccination. The receptors were gathered from an adult in good health.

This chain connects TRBV6-5 to TRBJ1-5; the D gene is possibly TRBD1 (5 bases). Germline V CDR1 and CDR2: MNHEY, SVGAGI. V lost 8 bases, J lost 9 bases, and 23 bases lay in between. The length of the CDR3 is 15 residues. This CDR3 reads CASVGLDTSGGPQHF. CDR3 coding DNA: TGTGCCAGCGTGGGCCTGGACACAAGCGGCGGGCCCCAGCATTTT.

The CDR3 reads CASSVREAGETQYF. The CDR3 DNA follows: TGTGCCAGCAGCGTAAGAGAAGCTGGGGAGACCCAGTACTTC. This chain joins TRBV9 and TRBJ2-5; unclear D gene. Germline V gene data show CDR1 as SGDLS and CDR2 as YYNGEE. This CDR3 has 14 residues. V was pared by 1 base and J by 5 bases, with 12 bases between.

The chain carries TRBV28 and TRBJ1-2, with a tentative D call TRBD1 (5 bases). From germline, CDR1 is MDHEN and CDR2 SYDVKM. The CDR3 contains 15 residues. V shed 7 bases and J shed 4 bases, with 19 bases lying between them. The CDR3 DNA is TGTGCCAGCATCGGGGCCCCCGACAGAGCCTATGGCTACACCTTC. This codes for CASIGAPDRAYGYTF.

This clone showed up just once. V usage is TRBV5-1 and J usage is TRBJ1-1; the D gene is possibly TRBD1 (6 bases). The CDR3 covers 13 residues. The germline gives CDR1 SGHRS, CDR2 YFSETQ. V shed 5 bases and J shed 2 bases, with 10 bases lying between them. Written as DNA, the CDR3 is TGCGCCAGCAGTGGGGGGCGTAACACTGAAGCTTTCTTT. Translating gives CASSGGRNTEAFF.

The chain recombines TRBV5-6 with TRBJ1-5; 12 bases align to TRBD1. Losses at the gene ends were 0 bases for V and 3 bases for J; bases not matched to a gene: 10. The CDR3 totals 19 residues. Germline-derived CDR1 and CDR2 are SGHDT and YYEEEE. In DNA, the CDR3 is TGTGCCAGCAGCTTGGGGGTGGGACAGGGGGCGGTGGACAATCAGCCCCAGCATTTT. Translated, it gives CASSLGVGQGAVDNQPQHF.

The J gene is TRBJ1-2, the V gene TRBV2; 12 bases align to TRBD1. The V gene's germline CDR1 is SNHLY and CDR2 FYNNEI. V gave up 6 bases and J gave up 8 bases; unmatched junction bases: 4. CDR3 length: 13 amino acids. CDR3 sequence reads: CASRTGTGGGYTF. CDR3 nucleotide sequence: TGTGCCAGCAGGACTGGGACAGGGGGCGGCTACACCTTC.

The chain combines TRBV27 with TRBJ2-4, with D perhaps TRBD2 (6 bases). V was shortened by 4 bases and J by 1 base, with 14 bases between the two germline ends. Germline CDR1 and CDR2: MNHEY and SMNVEV (reference sequence). This CDR3 region has 16 residues. The CDR3 protein is CASSSQGGWAKNIQYF. The CDR3, as DNA: TGTGCCAGCAGTTCTCAGGGAGGTTGGGCCAAAAACATTCAGTACTTC.

The chain has TRBV19 and TRBJ2-7; a weak D match, TRBD1 (5 bases). This CDR3 is 14 amino acids long. The V end lost 5 bases, the J end lost 5 bases, and 16 bases lay between the germline ends. The germline gives CDR1 LNHDA, CDR2 SQIVND (reference sequence). Here the CDR3 DNA reads TGTGCCAGTAGTTCCCTTCAAGGGGTCCACGAGCAGTACTTC. Amino acids: CASSSLQGVHEQYF.

The chain combines TRBV19 with TRBJ2-7, with D perhaps matching TRBD2 (7 bases). The CDR3 runs 16 residues. The ends were cut back, 5 bases at V and 0 bases at J, with 17 bases in the middle. Germline values: CDR1 LNHDA, CDR2 SQIVND (reference sequence). The DNA of the CDR3 is TGTGCCAGTAGTCCCCGGGGAGGGGGGAGCTCCTACGAGCAGTACTTC. Amino acid sequence: CASSPRGGGSSYEQYF.

This rearrangement joins TRBV11-2 to TRBJ2-1; 8 bases align to TRBD2. Germline V gene data show CDR1 as SGHAT and CDR2 as FQNNGV. The CDR3 runs 16 residues. The V gene end was trimmed by 2 bases and the J gene end by 2 bases; junction bases not matched to a gene: 5. The CDR3 loop is CASSLLRGRTYNEQFF. The CDR3 nucleotides read TGTGCCAGCAGCTTACTTCGCGGGAGGACCTACAATGAGCAGTTCTTC. Complete variable domain (other parts from reference TRBV11-2 and TRBJ2-1): EAGVAQSPRYKIIEKRQSVAFWCNPISGHATLYWYQQILGQGPKLLIQFQNNGVVDDSQLPKDRFSAERLKGVDSTLKIQPAKLEDSAVYLCASSLLRGRTYNEQFFGPGTRLTVL.

The chain combines TRBV7-9 with TRBJ1-1; no clear D. This CDR3 contains 12 residues. Germline V gene sequence: CDR1 SEHNR, CDR2 FQNEAQ (reference sequence). Trimming stripped 7 bases from V and 0 bases from J, with 6 bases between. CDR3 DNA: TGTGCCAGCAACAAAATGAACACTGAAGCTTTCTTT. Translating it yields CASNKMNTEAFF.

This rearrangement joins TRBV5-4 to TRBJ1-1; no clear D. Trimming took 0 bases from V and 4 from J, leaving 4 bases between them. This CDR3 spans 12 amino acids. From germline, CDR1 is SGHNT and CDR2 YYREEE (reference sequence). In DNA, the CDR3 is TGTGCCAGCAGCTTGGGGACCACTGAAGCTTTCTTT. Amino acids: CASSLGTTEAFF.

This chain joins TRBV19 and TRBJ2-7; D tentatively fits TRBD1 or TRBD2 (5 bases each). Per germline, CDR1 LNHDA and CDR2 SQIVND (reference sequence). Trimming removed 1 base from V and 5 bases from J, with 9 bases in between. This CDR3 region has 13 residues. The CDR3 DNA reads TGTGCCAGTAGTATAGGTGTGGGGGACGAGCAGTACTTC. Translated, it gives CASSIGVGDEQYF.

This sequence joins TRBV7-9 and TRBJ2-1; the match to TRBD1 covers 10 bases. The CDR3 runs 15 residues. In germline, CDR1 is SEHNR, CDR2 FQNEAQ (reference sequence). With V trimmed by 5 bases and J by 8 bases, 9 bases remained unmatched. For the CDR3, the DNA is TGTGCCAGCAGCGGGGGGACAGGGGAAGAGGATGAGCAGTTCTTC. Amino acid sequence: CASSGGTGEEDEQFF.

J is TRBJ2-7 and V is TRBV27; D perhaps matches TRBD1 (6 bases). Germline-derived CDR1 and CDR2 are MNHEY and SMNVEV (reference sequence). The CDR3 is made up of 13 amino acids. V was pared by 7 bases and J by 4 bases, with 14 bases between. CDR3 nucleotides: TGTGCCAGCATTCCCAGGGGTCTTTACGAGCAGTACTTC. Its protein product is CASIPRGLYEQYF.

CDR3 sequence reads: CASSLDGNQPQHF. Here the CDR3 DNA reads TGTGCCAGCAGCTTAGACGGCAATCAGCCCCAGCATTTT. The rearrangement links TRBV7-9 to TRBJ1-5; D is unresolved. The CDR3 is 13 residues long. The ends were cut back, 1 base at V and 2 bases at J, with 3 bases in the middle. Germline V gene sequence: CDR1 SEHNR, CDR2 FQNEAQ (reference sequence). Filled out from reference TRBV7-9 and TRBJ1-5, the complete variable domain reads DTGVSQNPRHKITKRGQNVTFRCDPISEHNRLYWYRQTLGQGPEFLTYFQNEAQLEKSRLLSDRFSAERPKGSFSTLEIQRTEQGDSAMYLCASSLDGNQPQHFGDGTRLSIL.

The V and J genes are TRBV7-3 and TRBJ2-2; 10 bases align to TRBD2. V shed 2 bases, J shed 7 bases, and the junction held 7 bases outside the gene matches. The CDR3 length is 16 residues. Germline CDR1 SGHTA, CDR2 FQGTGA. CDR3 coding DNA: TGTGCCAGCAGCTTAGGGCTAGCGGGAGCTGGCGGGGAGCTGTTTTTT. Protein: CASSLGLAGAGGELFF.

This chain joins TRBV5-1 and TRBJ1-2; no definite D call. CDR1 is SGHRS and CDR2 is YFSETQ in the germline V gene. CDR3 length equals 17 residues. Trimming removed 0 bases from V and 2 bases from J, with 17 bases in between. The CDR3 is CASSLVGSPPPNYGYTF. The CDR3 DNA sequence: TGCGCCAGCAGCTTGGTGGGCTCGCCACCGCCGAACTATGGCTACACCTTC.